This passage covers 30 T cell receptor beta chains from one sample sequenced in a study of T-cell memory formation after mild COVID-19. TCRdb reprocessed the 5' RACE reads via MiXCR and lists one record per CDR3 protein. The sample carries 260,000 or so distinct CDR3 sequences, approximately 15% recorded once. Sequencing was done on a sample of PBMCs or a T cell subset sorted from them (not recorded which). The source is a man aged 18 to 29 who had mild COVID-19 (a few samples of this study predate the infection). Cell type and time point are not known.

The CDR3 DNA reads as TGTGCCAGCAGCCAACCAAGGGGGCTTGTCGGGGAGCTGTTTTTT. This encodes CASSQPRGLVGELFF. The rearrangement uses TRBV7-9 and TRBJ2-2; 7 bases align to TRBD1. CDR3 length equals 15 residues. CDR1 SEHNR and CDR2 FQNEAQ come from the germline V gene (reference sequence). With V trimmed by 5 bases and J by 7 bases, 10 bases remained unmatched.

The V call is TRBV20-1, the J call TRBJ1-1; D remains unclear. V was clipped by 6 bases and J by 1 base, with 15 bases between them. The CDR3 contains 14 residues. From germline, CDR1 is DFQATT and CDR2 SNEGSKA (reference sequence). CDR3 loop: CSAPKQLQNTEAFF. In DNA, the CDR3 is TGCAGTGCCCCAAAACAGCTCCAGAACACTGAAGCTTTCTTT.

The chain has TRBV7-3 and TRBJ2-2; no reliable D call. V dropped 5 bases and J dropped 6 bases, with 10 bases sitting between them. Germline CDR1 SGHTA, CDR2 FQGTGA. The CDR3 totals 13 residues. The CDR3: CASSQGLAGELFF. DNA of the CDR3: TGTGCCAGCAGCCAAGGGTTGGCCGGGGAGCTGTTTTTT.

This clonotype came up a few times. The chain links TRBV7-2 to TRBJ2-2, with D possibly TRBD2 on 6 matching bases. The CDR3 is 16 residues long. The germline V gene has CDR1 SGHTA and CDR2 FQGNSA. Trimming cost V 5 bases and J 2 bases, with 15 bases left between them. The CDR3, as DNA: TGTGCCAGCAGCCCGCCGCAGGGAGGAAACACCGGGGAGCTGTTTTTT. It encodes CASSPPQGGNTGELFF.

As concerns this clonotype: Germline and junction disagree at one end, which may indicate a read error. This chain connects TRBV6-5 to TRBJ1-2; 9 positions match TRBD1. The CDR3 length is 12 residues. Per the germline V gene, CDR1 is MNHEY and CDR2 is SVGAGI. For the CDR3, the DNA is TGTGCCAGCAGTCCCGGACAGGGGATAACCTACTTC. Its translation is CASSPGQGITYF.

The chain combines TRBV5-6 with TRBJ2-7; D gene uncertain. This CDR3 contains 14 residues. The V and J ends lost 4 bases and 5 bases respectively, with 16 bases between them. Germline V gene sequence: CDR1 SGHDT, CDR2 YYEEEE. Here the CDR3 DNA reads TGTGCCAGCAGCGTCCCGGGCTCTGGCCACGAGCAGTACGTC. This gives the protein CASSVPGSGHEQYV.

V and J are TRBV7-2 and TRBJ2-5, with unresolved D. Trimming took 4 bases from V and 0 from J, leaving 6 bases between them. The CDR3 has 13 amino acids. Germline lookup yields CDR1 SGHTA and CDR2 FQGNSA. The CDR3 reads CASSWRYQETQYF. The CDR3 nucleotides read TGTGCCAGCAGCTGGCGGTACCAAGAGACCCAGTACTTC.

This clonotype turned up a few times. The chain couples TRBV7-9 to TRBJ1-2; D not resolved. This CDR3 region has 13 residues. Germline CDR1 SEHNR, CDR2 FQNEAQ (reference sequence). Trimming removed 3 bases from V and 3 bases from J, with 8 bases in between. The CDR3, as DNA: TGTGCCAGCAGCTTCCCCCAGGACTATGGCTACACCTTC. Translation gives CASSFPQDYGYTF. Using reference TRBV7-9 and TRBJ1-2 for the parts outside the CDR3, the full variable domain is DTGVSQNPRHKITKRGQNVTFRCDPISEHNRLYWYRQTLGQGPEFLTYFQNEAQLEKSRLLSDRFSAERPKGSFSTLEIQRTEQGDSAMYLCASSFPQDYGYTFGSGTRLTVV.

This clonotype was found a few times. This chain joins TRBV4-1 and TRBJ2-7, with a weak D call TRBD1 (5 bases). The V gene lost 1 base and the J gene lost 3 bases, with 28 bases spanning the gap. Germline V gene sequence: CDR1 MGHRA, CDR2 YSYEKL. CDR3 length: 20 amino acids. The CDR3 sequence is CASSQVQNSVGRVVFYEQYF. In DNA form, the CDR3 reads TGCGCCAGCAGCCAAGTACAAAACTCTGTGGGCAGGGTTGTTTTCTACGAGCAGTACTTC.

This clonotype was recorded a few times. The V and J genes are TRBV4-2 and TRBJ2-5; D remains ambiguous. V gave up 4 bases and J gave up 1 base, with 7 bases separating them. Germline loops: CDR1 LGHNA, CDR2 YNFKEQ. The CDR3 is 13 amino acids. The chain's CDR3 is CASSPPLQETQYF. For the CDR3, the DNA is TGTGCCAGCAGCCCCCCCCTCCAAGAGACCCAGTACTTC.

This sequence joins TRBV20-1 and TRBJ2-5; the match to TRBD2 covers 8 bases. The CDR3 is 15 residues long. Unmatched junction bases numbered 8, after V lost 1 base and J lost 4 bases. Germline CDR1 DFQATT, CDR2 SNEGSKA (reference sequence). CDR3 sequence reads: CSARGPAGAGETQYF. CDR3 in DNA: TGCAGTGCTAGAGGGCCAGCGGGGGCGGGAGAGACCCAGTACTTC.

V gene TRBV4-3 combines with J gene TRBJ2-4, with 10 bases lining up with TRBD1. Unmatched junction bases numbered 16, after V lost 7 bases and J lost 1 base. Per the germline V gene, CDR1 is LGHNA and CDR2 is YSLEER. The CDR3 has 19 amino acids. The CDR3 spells CASTLAGTGDPGAKNIQYF. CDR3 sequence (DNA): TGCGCCAGCACCCTAGCCGGGACAGGGGATCCCGGGGCCAAAAACATTCAGTACTTC.

The DNA of the CDR3 is TGTGCCAGCAGTGGGGACAGTTACGTCGAGCAGTACTTC. Amino acid sequence: CASSGDSYVEQYF. The chain combines TRBV2 with TRBJ2-7; TRBD1 matches 7 bases. Germline loops: CDR1 SNHLY, CDR2 FYNNEI. The CDR3 runs to 13 residues. The V segment lost 4 bases and the J segment 6 bases; nucleotides outside the gene matches: 6.

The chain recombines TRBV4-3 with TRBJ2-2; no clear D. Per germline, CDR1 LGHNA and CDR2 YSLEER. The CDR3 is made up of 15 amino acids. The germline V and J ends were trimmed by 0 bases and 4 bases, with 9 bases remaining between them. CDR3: CASSQDLLSTGELFF. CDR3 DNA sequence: TGCGCCAGCAGCCAAGATCTTCTAAGCACCGGGGAGCTGTTTTTT.

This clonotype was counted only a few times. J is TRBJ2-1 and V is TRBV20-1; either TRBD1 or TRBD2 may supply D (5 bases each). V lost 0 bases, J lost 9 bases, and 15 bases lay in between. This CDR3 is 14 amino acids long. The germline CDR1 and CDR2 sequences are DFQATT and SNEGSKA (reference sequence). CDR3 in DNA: TGCAGTGCTAGAGATCTGTCCGGGACGGGTGAGCAGTTCTTC. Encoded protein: CSARDLSGTGEQFF.

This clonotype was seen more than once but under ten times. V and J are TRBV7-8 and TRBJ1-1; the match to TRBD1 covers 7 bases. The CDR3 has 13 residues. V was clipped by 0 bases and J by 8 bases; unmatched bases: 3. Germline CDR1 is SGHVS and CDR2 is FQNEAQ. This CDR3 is CASSLAMDREAFF. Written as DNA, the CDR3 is TGTGCCAGCAGCTTAGCGATGGACAGGGAAGCTTTCTTT. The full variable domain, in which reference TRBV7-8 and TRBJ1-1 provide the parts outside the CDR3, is GAGVSQSPRYKVAKRGQDVALRCDPISGHVSLFWYQQALGQGPEFLTYFQNEAQLDKSGLPSDRFFAERPEGSVSTLKIQRTQQEDSAVYLCASSLAMDREAFFGQGTRLTVV.

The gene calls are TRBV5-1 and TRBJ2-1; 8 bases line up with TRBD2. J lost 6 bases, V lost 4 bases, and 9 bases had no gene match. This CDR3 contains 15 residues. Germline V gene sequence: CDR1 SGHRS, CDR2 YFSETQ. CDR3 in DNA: TGCGCCAGCAGCCCGTTATCCCGGGGGGGCAATGAGCAGTTCTTC. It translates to CASSPLSRGGNEQFF.

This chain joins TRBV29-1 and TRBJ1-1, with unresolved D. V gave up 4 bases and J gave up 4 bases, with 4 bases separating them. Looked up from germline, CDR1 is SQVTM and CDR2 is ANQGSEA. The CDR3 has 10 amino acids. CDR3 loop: CSVASTEAFF. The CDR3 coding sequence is TGCAGCGTTGCGAGCACTGAAGCTTTCTTT.

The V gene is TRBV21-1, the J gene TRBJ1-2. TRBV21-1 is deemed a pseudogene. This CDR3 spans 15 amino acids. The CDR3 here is CASSKGRGCNYGYTF. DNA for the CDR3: TGTGCCAGCAGCAAAGGACGGGGTTGTAACTATGGCTACACCTTC.

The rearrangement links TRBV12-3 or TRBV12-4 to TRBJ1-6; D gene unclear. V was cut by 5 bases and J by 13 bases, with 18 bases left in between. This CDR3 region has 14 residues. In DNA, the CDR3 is TGTGCCAGCAGTATCCACCCGAGTGCGGGTCCCCTCCACTTT. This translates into CASSIHPSAGPLHF.

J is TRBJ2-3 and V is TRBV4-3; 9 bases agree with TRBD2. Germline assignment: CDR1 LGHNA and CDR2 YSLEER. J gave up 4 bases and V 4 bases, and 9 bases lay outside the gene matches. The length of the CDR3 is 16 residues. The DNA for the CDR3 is TGCGCCAGCAGCCGACTAGGCGGGGGGGGACCAGATACGCAGTATTTT. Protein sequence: CASSRLGGGGPDTQYF.

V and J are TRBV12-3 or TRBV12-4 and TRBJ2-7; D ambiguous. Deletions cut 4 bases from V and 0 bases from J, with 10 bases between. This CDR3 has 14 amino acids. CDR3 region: CASSSSGFSYEQYF. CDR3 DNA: TGTGCCAGCAGTTCGTCCGGGTTCTCCTACGAGCAGTACTTC.

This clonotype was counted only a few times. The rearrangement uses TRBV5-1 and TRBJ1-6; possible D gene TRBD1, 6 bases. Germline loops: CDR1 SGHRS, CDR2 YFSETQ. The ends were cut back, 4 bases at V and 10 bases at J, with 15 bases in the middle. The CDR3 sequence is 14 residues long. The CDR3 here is CASSVTGKESPLHF. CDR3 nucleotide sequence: TGCGCCAGCAGCGTCACAGGGAAGGAATCACCCCTCCACTTT.

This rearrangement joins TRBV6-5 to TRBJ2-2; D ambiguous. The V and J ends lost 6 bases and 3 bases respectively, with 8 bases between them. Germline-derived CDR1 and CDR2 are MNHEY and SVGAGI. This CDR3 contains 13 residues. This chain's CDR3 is CASSRFDTGELFF. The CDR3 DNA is TGTGCCAGCAGCCGGTTTGACACCGGGGAGCTGTTTTTT.

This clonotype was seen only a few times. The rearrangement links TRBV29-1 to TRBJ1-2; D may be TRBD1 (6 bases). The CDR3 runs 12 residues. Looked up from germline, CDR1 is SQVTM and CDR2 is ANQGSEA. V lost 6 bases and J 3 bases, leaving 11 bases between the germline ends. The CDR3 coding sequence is TGCAGCGTCGAACAGGGTTACTATGGCTACACCTTC. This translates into CSVEQGYYGYTF.

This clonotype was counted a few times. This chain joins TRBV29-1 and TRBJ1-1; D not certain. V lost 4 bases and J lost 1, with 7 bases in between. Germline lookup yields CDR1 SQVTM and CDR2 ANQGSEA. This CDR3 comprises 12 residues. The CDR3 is CSVVYGNTEAFF. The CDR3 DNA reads TGCAGCGTTGTTTATGGGAACACTGAAGCTTTCTTT.

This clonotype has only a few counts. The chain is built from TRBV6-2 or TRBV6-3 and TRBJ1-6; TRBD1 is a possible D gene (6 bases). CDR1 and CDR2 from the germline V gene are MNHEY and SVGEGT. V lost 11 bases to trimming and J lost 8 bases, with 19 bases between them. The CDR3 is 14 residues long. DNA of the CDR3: TGTGCCGCAGGAGTCAAGGGGGGTGATTCACCCCTCCACTTT. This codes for CAAGVKGGDSPLHF.

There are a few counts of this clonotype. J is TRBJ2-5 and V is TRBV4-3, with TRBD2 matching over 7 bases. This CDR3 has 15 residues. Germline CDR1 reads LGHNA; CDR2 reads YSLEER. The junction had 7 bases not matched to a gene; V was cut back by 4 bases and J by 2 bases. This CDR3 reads CASSRTLAAQETQYF. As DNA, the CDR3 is TGCGCCAGCAGCCGCACGCTAGCGGCGCAAGAGACCCAGTACTTC.

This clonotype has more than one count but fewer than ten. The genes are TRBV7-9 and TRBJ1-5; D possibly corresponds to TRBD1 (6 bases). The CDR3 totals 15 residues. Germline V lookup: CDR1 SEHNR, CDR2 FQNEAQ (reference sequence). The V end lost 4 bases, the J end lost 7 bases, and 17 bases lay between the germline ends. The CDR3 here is CASSSRGGANQPQHF. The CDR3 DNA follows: TGTGCCAGCAGCTCTCGCGGGGGGGCAAACCAGCCCCAGCATTTT. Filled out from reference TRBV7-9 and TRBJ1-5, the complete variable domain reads DTGVSQNPRHKITKRGQNVTFRCDPISEHNRLYWYRQTLGQGPEFLTYFQNEAQLEKSRLLSDRFSAERPKGSFSTLEIQRTEQGDSAMYLCASSSRGGANQPQHFGDGTRLSIL.

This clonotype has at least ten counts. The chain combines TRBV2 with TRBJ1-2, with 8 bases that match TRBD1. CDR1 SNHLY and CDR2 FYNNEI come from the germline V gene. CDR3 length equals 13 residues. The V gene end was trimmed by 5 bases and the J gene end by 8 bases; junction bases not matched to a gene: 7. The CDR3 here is CASSYDRGGGYTF. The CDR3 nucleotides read TGTGCCAGCAGTTATGACAGGGGAGGAGGCTACACCTTC.